These T cell receptor beta chains were read from a single sample in a study of identifying expanded T cells in peripheral blood. The protocol was immunoSEQ multiplex PCR, while the TCRdb copy is restricted to in-frame clones and leaves out a portion. The sample records tens of thousands of clones, 65% to 85% being singletons. Input material: blood. Receptor source: a person aged 18 to 75 in good health. The CDR3 runs from the conserved cysteine through the conserved F or W. D genes are given only for firm matches. Rows give clone size only sometimes, using once, few, many, or a class for an expanded clone.

j_gene: TRBJ2-7
v_gene: TRBV15
d_gene: TRBD1
abundance: many
CDR3nt: TGTGCCACCAGCCAGGACAGGGAAGGAGACGAGCAGTACTTC
CDR3aa: CATSQDREGDEQYF

j_gene: TRBJ2-1
v_gene: TRBV10-3
d_gene: .
abundance: .
CDR3nt: TGTGCCATCAGTGAGTCCCCGGCGGAGGCCCATGAGCAGTTCTTC
CDR3aa: CAISESPAEAHEQFF

j_gene: TRBJ1-4
v_gene: TRBV7-9
d_gene: .
abundance: .
CDR3nt: TGTGCCAGCAGCCTGGCGGGGGGCGCCTCAACTAATGAAAAACTGTTTTTT
CDR3aa: CASSLAGGASTNEKLFF

j_gene: TRBJ2-2
v_gene: TRBV21-1
d_gene: .
abundance: .
CDR3nt: TGTGCCAGCAGCAAAAGCAGGGACAGGGACGCCCCGAACACCGGGGAGCTGTTTTTT
CDR3aa: CASSKSRDRDAPNTGELFF

j_gene: TRBJ1-1
v_gene: TRBV9
d_gene: .
abundance: .
CDR3nt: TGTGCCAGCAGCGAGAACGGGGCGAACACTGAAGCTTTCTTT
CDR3aa: CASSENGANTEAFF

j_gene: TRBJ1-4
v_gene: TRBV15
d_gene: .
abundance: .
CDR3nt: TGTGCCACCAGCCCAGACCTGGCCCTTAGTGAAAAACTGTTTTTT
CDR3aa: CATSPDLALSEKLFF

j_gene: TRBJ1-1
v_gene: TRBV13
d_gene: .
abundance: few
CDR3nt: TGTGCCAGCAGCCCCCAGGGGAAGAACACTGAAGCTTTCTTT
CDR3aa: CASSPQGKNTEAFF

j_gene: TRBJ1-2
v_gene: TRBV6-1
d_gene: TRBD1
abundance: .
CDR3nt: TGTGCCAGCACCCCATCGGGGCGACAGGGTCATGGCTACACCTTC
CDR3aa: CASTPSGRQGHGYTF

j_gene: TRBJ1-1
v_gene: TRBV5-1
d_gene: .
abundance: .
CDR3nt: TGCGCCAGCAGCTTGGACCCGAACACTGAAGCTTTCTTT
CDR3aa: CASSLDPNTEAFF

j_gene: TRBJ2-5
v_gene: TRBV7-2
d_gene: TRBD1
abundance: .
CDR3nt: TGTGCCAGCAGCCCGCAGGGGGCGCGGGAGACCCAGTACTTC
CDR3aa: CASSPQGARETQYF

j_gene: TRBJ2-1
v_gene: TRBV4-3
d_gene: .
abundance: .
CDR3nt: TGCGCCAGCAGCCAAGATCGGGCCGCGGCGTATGAGCAGTTCTTC
CDR3aa: CASSQDRAAAYEQFF

j_gene: TRBJ2-2
v_gene: TRBV5-1
d_gene: TRBD1
abundance: .
CDR3nt: TGCGCCAGCAGCTTACGACAGGGGGTAACGGCGAACACCGGGGAGCTGTTTTTT
CDR3aa: CASSLRQGVTANTGELFF

j_gene: TRBJ2-2
v_gene: TRBV7-9
d_gene: TRBD2
abundance: .
CDR3nt: TGTGCCAGCTACCCGGGACTAGCGGGCGGCTCGAACACCGGGGAGCTGTTTTTT
CDR3aa: CASYPGLAGGSNTGELFF

j_gene: TRBJ1-1
v_gene: TRBV5-1
d_gene: TRBD1
abundance: .
CDR3nt: TGCGCCAGCAGCACACAGGGGGCGAACACTGAAGCTTTCTTT
CDR3aa: CASSTQGANTEAFF

j_gene: TRBJ2-7
v_gene: TRBV28
d_gene: TRBD1
abundance: .
CDR3nt: TGTGCCAGCAGTTCTGAGGACAGGGGTGCCCACGAGCAGTACTTC
CDR3aa: CASSSEDRGAHEQYF

j_gene: TRBJ2-7
v_gene: TRBV27
d_gene: TRBD2
abundance: .
CDR3nt: TGTGCCAGCAGTTTACTTAGCGGGAGAGGGTACGAGCAGTACTTC
CDR3aa: CASSLLSGRGYEQYF

j_gene: TRBJ1-1
v_gene: TRBV6-1
d_gene: .
abundance: .
CDR3nt: TGTGCCAGCACTAGGGACGGGAACACTGAAGCTTTCTTT
CDR3aa: CASTRDGNTEAFF

j_gene: TRBJ2-7
v_gene: TRBV4-1
d_gene: .
abundance: .
CDR3nt: TGCGCCAGCAGCCAATGGGCAACTACATCTAACGAGCAGTACTTC
CDR3aa: CASSQWATTSNEQYF

j_gene: TRBJ2-1
v_gene: TRBV2
d_gene: TRBD2
abundance: once
CDR3nt: TGTGCCAGCAGTGAAGGGCGCGGGAGTTCCTACAATGAGCAGTTCTTC
CDR3aa: CASSEGRGSSYNEQFF

j_gene: TRBJ2-7
v_gene: TRBV19
d_gene: TRBD2
abundance: .
CDR3nt: TGTGCCAGTAGTATAACTTTAGCGGGAGTGTACGAGCAGTACTTC
CDR3aa: CASSITLAGVYEQYF

j_gene: TRBJ2-7
v_gene: TRBV28
d_gene: .
abundance: .
CDR3nt: TGTGCCAGCAGTTCACCGGGGCGAGGACTCTTTACGGTGCAGTACTTC
CDR3aa: CASSSPGRGLFTVQYF

j_gene: TRBJ1-3
v_gene: TRBV18
d_gene: TRBD1
abundance: .
CDR3nt: TGTGCCAGCTCACCCGAAACCGGGACAGGCGCATCTGGAAACACCATATATTTT
CDR3aa: CASSPETGTGASGNTIYF

j_gene: TRBJ2-7
v_gene: TRBV9
d_gene: .
abundance: .
CDR3nt: TGTGCCAGCAGCCCCGGGGAGGGACAGGCCGAAACCTACTACGAGCAGTACTTC
CDR3aa: CASSPGEGQAETYYEQYF

j_gene: TRBJ1-4
v_gene: TRBV5-5
d_gene: .
abundance: .
CDR3nt: TGTGCCAGCAGCCCGACCGGTAATGAAAAACTGTTTTTT
CDR3aa: CASSPTGNEKLFF

j_gene: TRBJ2-7
v_gene: TRBV27
d_gene: .
abundance: once
CDR3nt: TGTGCCAGCAGTTTCTTAGGGTACGGCGAGCAGTACTTC
CDR3aa: CASSFLGYGEQYF

j_gene: TRBJ1-2
v_gene: TRBV27
d_gene: .
abundance: .
CDR3nt: TGTGCCAGCAGTTTTGGTCAGGGCTATGGCTACACCTTC
CDR3aa: CASSFGQGYGYTF

j_gene: TRBJ2-1
v_gene: TRBV6-6
d_gene: .
abundance: .
CDR3nt: TGTGCCAGCAATCCATCGACTCGTCTCTCCTACAATGAGCAGTTCTTC
CDR3aa: CASNPSTRLSYNEQFF

j_gene: TRBJ1-2
v_gene: TRBV18
d_gene: .
abundance: .
CDR3nt: TGTGCCAGCTCACCACTTCAGGAGTTCTATGGCTACACCTTC
CDR3aa: CASSPLQEFYGYTF

j_gene: TRBJ1-2
v_gene: TRBV27
d_gene: .
abundance: .
CDR3nt: TGTGCCAGCAGTCGGCGACCGGGTGTCTATGGCTACACCTTC
CDR3aa: CASSRRPGVYGYTF

j_gene: TRBJ2-1
v_gene: TRBV10-3
d_gene: TRBD2
abundance: .
CDR3nt: TGTGCCATCAGTGAGTCCCAGCTAGCTAGCGGGAAAATTTACAATGAGCAGTTCTTC
CDR3aa: CAISESQLASGKIYNEQFF

j_gene: TRBJ2-7
v_gene: TRBV6-5
d_gene: .
abundance: .
CDR3nt: TGTGCCAGCAGTTACTCTACCCAGGGCGAAGGATACGAGCAGTACTTC
CDR3aa: CASSYSTQGEGYEQYF

j_gene: TRBJ1-6
v_gene: TRBV6-6
d_gene: .
abundance: few
CDR3nt: TGTGCCAGCGGTGATGGGCAGAATAATTCACCCCTCCACTTT
CDR3aa: CASGDGQNNSPLHF

j_gene: TRBJ2-1
v_gene: TRBV7-9
d_gene: TRBD2
abundance: .
CDR3nt: TGTGCCAGCAGCCCCGGGGAGCGGGAGTGGTCTTTAGATGAGCAGTTCTTC
CDR3aa: CASSPGEREWSLDEQFF

j_gene: TRBJ1-1
v_gene: TRBV6-4
d_gene: TRBD1
abundance: .
CDR3nt: TGTGCCAGCAGGAGGGACAGGGTGGACACTGAAGCTTTCTTT
CDR3aa: CASRRDRVDTEAFF

j_gene: TRBJ1-5
v_gene: TRBV6-1
d_gene: .
abundance: .
CDR3nt: TGTGCCAGCAGAGACCTTGGGAATCAGCCCCAGCATTTT
CDR3aa: CASRDLGNQPQHF

j_gene: TRBJ2-7
v_gene: TRBV30
d_gene: TRBD1
abundance: .
CDR3nt: TGTGCCTGGAGTGGACGACTGGACAGGGCTAGGTACGAGCAGTACTTC
CDR3aa: CAWSGRLDRARYEQYF

j_gene: TRBJ1-3
v_gene: TRBV5-5
d_gene: .
abundance: .
CDR3nt: TGTGCCAGCAGCCTGGGTTTCTCTGGAAACACCATATATTTT
CDR3aa: CASSLGFSGNTIYF

j_gene: TRBJ2-3
v_gene: TRBV7-3
d_gene: .
abundance: .
CDR3nt: TGTGCCAGCAGCTTTATTGGGTTGGATACGCAGTATTTT
CDR3aa: CASSFIGLDTQYF

j_gene: TRBJ1-1
v_gene: TRBV19
d_gene: TRBD1
abundance: once
CDR3nt: TGTGCCAGCCTCGACGGACAGGGCCGTTATGAAGCTTTCTTT
CDR3aa: CASLDGQGRYEAFF

j_gene: TRBJ2-1
v_gene: TRBV5-6
d_gene: TRBD1
abundance: .
CDR3nt: TGTGCCAGCAGCCACGGCTGGACAGGGAGCTCCTACAATGAGCAGTTCTTC
CDR3aa: CASSHGWTGSSYNEQFF

j_gene: TRBJ1-2
v_gene: TRBV7-2
d_gene: .
abundance: once
CDR3nt: TGTGCCAGCAGCTTAGCGGACAGCTTGGCGTTAGGTGGCTACACCTTC
CDR3aa: CASSLADSLALGGYTF

j_gene: TRBJ2-3
v_gene: TRBV7-3
d_gene: TRBD2
abundance: .
CDR3nt: TGTGCCAGCAGCCCACTAGCGGGAGGACGCACAGATACGCAGTATTTT
CDR3aa: CASSPLAGGRTDTQYF

j_gene: TRBJ1-1
v_gene: TRBV27
d_gene: .
abundance: .
CDR3nt: TGTGCCAGCAGTTTTGGAATTATGAACACTGAAGCTTTCTTT
CDR3aa: CASSFGIMNTEAFF

j_gene: TRBJ2-5
v_gene: TRBV7-9
d_gene: .
abundance: .
CDR3nt: TGTGCCAGCAGCTTAGGGACTCTGATCCAAGAGACCCAGTACTTC
CDR3aa: CASSLGTLIQETQYF

j_gene: TRBJ2-7
v_gene: TRBV6-6
d_gene: .
abundance: .
CDR3nt: TGTGCCAGCAGTTACCGCCGTGACGAGCAGTACTTC
CDR3aa: CASSYRRDEQYF